This TCR beta chain is drawn from a study of T-cell memory formation after mild COVID-19. Trimming pared 1 base from V and 5 bases from J, leaving 8 bases between. CDR1 is LGHNA and CDR2 is YSLEER in the germline V gene. CDR3 length equals 13 residues. TCRdb re-called the 5' RACE reads with MiXCR, one entry per CDR3 protein. The sample lists 300,000 to 350,000 distinct CDR3 sequences, roughly an eighth seen once, with roughly 23% in the top ten. V and J are TRBV4-3 and TRBJ1-1; D ambiguous. This clonotype was obtained from a man aged 18 to 30 who had mild COVID-19 (a few samples of this study predate the infection). Cell type and time point are not known. The sequenced material came from PBMCs or a T cell subset sorted from them (not recorded which). CDR3 amino acids: CASSQVAGTEAFF. CDR3 sequence (DNA): TGCGCCAGCAGCCAAGTTGCGGGGACTGAAGCTTTCTTT.